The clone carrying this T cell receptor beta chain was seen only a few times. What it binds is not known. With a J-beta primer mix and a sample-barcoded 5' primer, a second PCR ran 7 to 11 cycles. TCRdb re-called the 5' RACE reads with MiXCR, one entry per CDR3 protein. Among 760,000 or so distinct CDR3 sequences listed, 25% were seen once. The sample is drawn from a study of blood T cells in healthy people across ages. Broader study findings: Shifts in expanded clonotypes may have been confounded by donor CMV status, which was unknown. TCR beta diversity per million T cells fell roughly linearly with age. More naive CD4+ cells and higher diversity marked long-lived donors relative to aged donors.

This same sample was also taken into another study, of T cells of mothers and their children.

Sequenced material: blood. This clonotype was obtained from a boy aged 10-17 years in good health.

The CDR3 loop reads CASSLFSREAFF. CDR3 bases: TGTGCCAGCAGTTTGTTCTCGAGGGAAGCTTTCTTT. The chain is built from TRBV12-3 or TRBV12-4 and TRBJ1-1; D unclear. The CDR3 covers 12 residues. Trimming removed 3 bases at V and 8 bases at J, with 10 bases between.